These 14 T cell receptor beta chains came from one sample sequenced in a study of PD-1 blockade in classical Hodgkin lymphoma. The repertoire was sequenced with immunoSEQ multiplex PCR; TCRdb's copy has only in-frame clones and lacks some. The profile shows around 17,000 clones, around 65% of them singletons. As to time point: cycle 4 day 1 (C4D1), after about 6 weeks of nivolumab. Every patient had relapsed following autologous stem cell transplantation, and cohorts differed in brentuximab vedotin exposure. The material sequenced was peripheral blood mononuclear cells (PBMCs), taken before the fourth cycle of nivolumab. These receptors came from a human donor with classical Hodgkin lymphoma.

This sequence joins TRBV13 and TRBJ2-7; D is undetermined. V lost 5 bases to trimming and J lost 2 bases, with 13 bases between them. The germline V gene encodes CDR1 PRHDT and CDR2 FYEKMQ (reference sequence). This CDR3 comprises 14 residues. CDR3 residues: CASSTGRATYEQYF. As DNA, the CDR3 is TGTGCCAGCAGCACTGGACGGGCAACCTACGAGCAGTACTTC.

This clone is judged medium-sized. The chain combines TRBV11-3 with TRBJ2-1; 10 positions match TRBD2. Trimming took 5 bases from V and 7 from J; bases not matched to a gene: 2. Germline CDR1 is SGHNT and CDR2 is YENEEA. The CDR3 contains 13 residues. The CDR3 DNA sequence: TGTGCCAGCAGCCCGGGACTAGCGAATGAGCAGTTCTTC. Translated: CASSPGLANEQFF.

The gene calls are TRBV19 and TRBJ2-3; 7 bases line up with TRBD2. This CDR3 comprises 14 residues. Germline V gene sequence: CDR1 LNHDA, CDR2 SQIVND (reference sequence). Trimming at V came to 8 bases and at J to 4 bases, leaving 9 bases not matched to a gene. CDR3 nucleotide sequence: TGTGCCAGTGGAACTAGGACTAGAGCAGATACGCAGTATTTT. This translates into CASGTRTRADTQYF.

The chain employs TRBV30 and TRBJ2-5; possibly TRBD2 for D (5 bases). Trimming took 1 base from V and 7 from J, leaving 25 bases between them. The CDR3 runs to 17 residues. Germline CDR1 reads GTSNPN; CDR2 reads SVGIG (reference sequence). The CDR3 loop reads CAWSETYGVNRPWTQYF. The DNA for the CDR3 is TGTGCCTGGAGTGAGACTTACGGGGTCAATCGGCCATGGACCCAGTACTTC.

The J gene is TRBJ1-1, the V gene TRBV28; no clear D. The V end lost 6 bases, the J end lost 1 base, and 6 bases lay between the germline ends. This CDR3 is 12 amino acids long. Germline V CDR1 and CDR2: MDHEN, SYDVKM. CDR3 DNA: TGTGCCAGCAGGGAAGAGAACACTGAAGCTTTCTTT. Translating it yields CASREENTEAFF.

This clone was detected once. The V gene is TRBV7-6, the J gene TRBJ2-5; D is unclear. The J call may be mistaken, given a closer DNA end match to TRBJ2-7. The length of the CDR3 is 15 residues. CDR1 is SGHVS, CDR2 FNYEAQ, per germline. Here the CDR3 reads CASSRGRAEVYEQYF. Written as DNA, the CDR3 is TGTGCCAGCAGCCGTGGCCGGGCAGAAGTCTACGAGCAGTACTTC.

The chain links TRBV28 to TRBJ1-2; D uncertain. The germline V and J ends were trimmed by 5 bases and 4 bases, with 11 bases remaining between them. In germline, CDR1 is MDHEN, CDR2 SYDVKM. The CDR3 is made up of 13 amino acids. CDR3 DNA: TGTGCCAGCAGTGTCCTCAGTGGCTATGGCTACACCTTC. As protein: CASSVLSGYGYTF.

CDR3 sequence (DNA): TGTGCCACCCTGACCGGCAACGAGCAGTACTTC. It specifies CATLTGNEQYF. The rearrangement links TRBV19 to TRBJ2-5, with D hard to call. Matching the DNA end better, TRBJ2-7 makes the J call doubtful. The CDR3 spans 11 residues. Per germline, CDR1 LNHDA and CDR2 SQIVND (reference sequence).

This chain links TRBV29-1 with TRBJ2-5; no clear D gene. Trimming removed 6 bases from V and 4 bases from J, with 18 bases in between. The CDR3 extends over 14 amino acids. Germline CDR1 SQVTM, CDR2 ANQGSEA. Written as DNA, the CDR3 is TGCAGCGTCACCGTATCCCTTAAAGGAGAGACCCAGTACTTC. Protein: CSVTVSLKGETQYF. Supplemented by reference TRBV29-1 and TRBJ2-5, the full variable domain reads SAVISQKPSRDICQRGTSLTIQCQVDSQVTMMFWYRQQPGQSLTLIATANQGSEATYESGFVIDKFPISRPNLTFSTLTVSNMSPEDSSIYLCSVTVSLKGETQYFGPGTRLLVL.

The chain employs TRBV11-2 and TRBJ2-5; 11 bases are shared with TRBD2. The assigned J gene may be wrong: the sequence end matches TRBJ2-7 better. CDR3 length: 17 amino acids. Germline CDR1 SGHAT, CDR2 FQNNGV. The DNA for the CDR3 is TGTGCCAGCAGCTTAGTAGCGGGAGGGCCGAGCTCCTACGAGCAGTACTTC. As protein: CASSLVAGGPSSYEQYF.

In its sample, this clone is medium-sized. The genes are TRBV6-1 and TRBJ1-2; D call uncertain. The CDR3 is 12 residues long. Germline CDR1 and CDR2: MNHNS and SASEGT. Trimming took 6 bases from V and 8 from J, leaving 13 bases between them. For the CDR3, the DNA is TGTGCCAGCAGCCTCGGAGGCCGGGGCTACACCTTC. It codes for CASSLGGRGYTF.

The chain couples TRBV28 to TRBJ1-1, with TRBD1 as a possible D gene (5 bases). CDR3 size: 16 residues. From germline, CDR1 is MDHEN and CDR2 SYDVKM. The V end lost 3 bases, the J end lost 1 base, and 15 bases lay between the germline ends. The CDR3 DNA sequence: TGTGCCAGCAGTTTCTCACCGGACACAAAGAACACTGAAGCTTTCTTT. This encodes CASSFSPDTKNTEAFF.

The genes are TRBV6-5 and TRBJ1-2; D might be TRBD1 (6 bases). The CDR3 covers 15 residues. Germline loops: CDR1 MNHEY, CDR2 SVGAGI. Trimming shortened V by 0 bases and J by 3 bases, and 11 bases separated the two germline ends. CDR3 in DNA: TGTGCCAGCAGTTACTCCCGGACAGTGGACTATGGCTACACCTTC. Translated: CASSYSRTVDYGYTF.

The chain carries TRBV27 and TRBJ2-7; weak D call: TRBD1 (7 bases). This CDR3 region has 15 residues. Trimming removed 6 bases at V and 5 bases at J, with 20 bases between. Germline V gives CDR1 MNHEY, CDR2 SMNVEV (reference sequence). The CDR3: CASRLESRGVHEQYF. The CDR3 region has the DNA TGTGCCAGCAGGCTGGAGAGCAGGGGGGTTCACGAGCAGTACTTC.